These 14 T cell receptor beta chains were all obtained from the same sample, sequenced in a study of blood T cells in healthy people across ages. The authors ran a second PCR of about 7 to 12 cycles using a sample-barcoded 5' primer and a J-beta primer mix. TCRdb passed the 5' RACE reads through MiXCR, listing each CDR3 protein once. The data show under 800,000 distinct CDR3 sequences, around 46% seen once. The material sequenced was blood. The receptors come from a woman in her sixties in good health.

Only a few counts were recorded for this clonotype. J is TRBJ2-5 and V is TRBV5-1, with a tentative D call TRBD2 (6 bases). V shed 3 bases and J shed 7 bases, with 13 bases lying between them. This CDR3 has 13 residues. Looked up from germline, CDR1 is SGHRS and CDR2 is YFSETQ. The CDR3 bases are TGCGCCAGCAGCTGCGGGGCTGCGGGGACCCAGTACTTC. Translated, it gives CASSCGAAGTQYF.

This clonotype was counted only a few times. The chain links TRBV11-2 to TRBJ2-5; no clear D gene. V dropped 5 bases and J dropped 0 bases, with 10 bases sitting between them. The CDR3 runs 14 residues. Germline-derived CDR1 and CDR2 are SGHAT and FQNNGV. The DNA of the CDR3 is TGTGCCAGCAGCCCCTACCTGGACCAAGAGACCCAGTACTTC. Its protein is CASSPYLDQETQYF. The whole variable domain, filled in from reference TRBV11-2 and TRBJ2-5, reads EAGVAQSPRYKIIEKRQSVAFWCNPISGHATLYWYQQILGQGPKLLIQFQNNGVVDDSQLPKDRFSAERLKGVDSTLKIQPAKLEDSAVYLCASSPYLDQETQYFGPGTRLLVL.

The chain has TRBV3-1 and TRBJ2-1; D not resolved. The ends were cut back, 0 bases at V and 15 bases at J, with 15 bases in the middle. This CDR3 comprises 13 residues. Germline loops: CDR1 LGHDT, CDR2 YNNKEL (reference sequence). The CDR3 region has the DNA TGTGCCAGCAGCCAAGAGAGGCGGTCCCCGGGGTTCTTC. This codes for CASSQERRSPGFF.

The chain carries TRBV5-1 and TRBJ2-3, with D perhaps given as TRBD1 or TRBD2 (6 bases each). The CDR3 consists of 16 residues. CDR1 is SGHRS, CDR2 YFSETQ, per germline. The V and J ends lost 0 bases and 2 bases respectively, with 13 bases between them. In DNA form, the CDR3 reads TGCGCCAGCAGCTTGGATGCGGGACAAATCACAGATACGCAGTATTTT. Its translation: CASSLDAGQITDTQYF.

This clonotype was observed at least ten times. The chain links TRBV6-5 to TRBJ2-5; D may be TRBD1 or TRBD2 (5 bases each). CDR3 length equals 13 residues. V dropped 8 bases and J dropped 4 bases, with 14 bases sitting between them. Germline values: CDR1 MNHEY, CDR2 SVGAGI. In DNA form, the CDR3 reads TGTGCCAGCCGTCCGGGACCCGGAGAGACCCAGTACTTC. As protein: CASRPGPGETQYF.

This chain links TRBV7-9 with TRBJ2-5; the D gene could be TRBD1 or TRBD2 (6 bases each). The CDR3 is 15 residues long. The ends were cut back, 6 bases at V and 5 bases at J, with 19 bases in the middle. The V gene's germline CDR1 is SEHNR and CDR2 FQNEAQ (reference sequence). CDR3 coding DNA: TGTGCCAGCAGTTACCTAGGGGGGAGTGGCGAGACCCAGTACTTC. The encoded protein is CASSYLGGSGETQYF.

The CDR3 DNA follows: TGTGCCAGCGGGCCGAGAGCGGGATATAACAATGAGCAGTTCTTC. It specifies CASGPRAGYNNEQFF. The chain joins TRBV6-9 to TRBJ2-1; 7 bases line up with TRBD2. The V and J ends lost 8 bases and 5 bases, in that order; junction bases with no gene match: 12. The CDR3 extends over 15 amino acids. Germline CDR1 is MNHGY and CDR2 is SVAAGI.

This clonotype is a singleton in its sample. The V call is TRBV10-1, the J call TRBJ2-2; 8 bases fit TRBD2. Per germline, CDR1 WNHNN and CDR2 SYGVQD (reference sequence). With V trimmed by 6 bases and J by 3 bases, 0 bases remained unmatched. The length of the CDR3 is 13 residues. The CDR3 reads CASRRGDTGELFF. The CDR3 DNA follows: TGCGCCAGCAGGCGGGGGGACACCGGGGAGCTGTTTTTT.

At least ten counts were recorded for this clonotype. V gene TRBV3-1 combines with J gene TRBJ2-5; possible D gene TRBD2, 6 bases. This CDR3 is built from 13 residues. Germline V gene sequence: CDR1 LGHDT, CDR2 YNNKEL (reference sequence). V was pared by 6 bases and J by 5 bases, with 13 bases between. CDR3 nucleotide sequence: TGTGCCAGCAGTCTAGCGTCACGGGAGACCCAGTACTTC. Translating it yields CASSLASRETQYF.

This clonotype was detected ten times or more. The rearrangement uses TRBV20-1 and TRBJ2-1; 9 bases are shared with TRBD2. The junction had 10 bases not matched to a gene; V was cut back by 1 base and J by 9 bases. In germline, CDR1 is DFQATT, CDR2 SNEGSKA (reference sequence). This CDR3 contains 15 residues. The CDR3 sequence is CSARVPLAGVGEQFF. For the CDR3, the DNA is TGCAGTGCTAGAGTCCCACTAGCGGGTGTAGGTGAGCAGTTCTTC.

There are a few counts of this clonotype. The chain has TRBV29-1 and TRBJ1-1; D unclear. CDR3 size: 10 residues. The germline CDR1 and CDR2 sequences are SQVTM and ANQGSEA. V was pared by 5 bases and J by 3 bases, with 4 bases between. The CDR3 loop is CSVIDTEAFF. CDR3 nucleotides: TGCAGCGTTATCGACACTGAAGCTTTCTTT.

This clonotype was observed a handful of times. The chain couples TRBV12-3 or TRBV12-4 to TRBJ1-5, with TRBD1 matching over 7 bases. V was clipped by 6 bases and J by 5 bases; unmatched bases: 4. The CDR3 has 13 residues. The CDR3 loop reads CASRDTGDQPQHF. Written as DNA, the CDR3 is TGTGCCAGCAGGGACACAGGGGATCAGCCCCAGCATTTT.

Turning to this clonotype: A much larger clonotype is one base distant, so this may be a read error. The rearrangement uses TRBV29-1 and TRBJ2-3; a weak D match, TRBD1 (5 bases). Germline CDR1 SQVTM, CDR2 ANQGSEA. V dropped 7 bases and J dropped 2 bases, with 13 bases sitting between them. The length of the CDR3 is 13 residues. The CDR3 DNA reads as TGCAGCGGACGACGTGGGGCCACAGATACGCAGTATTTT. This sequence encodes CSGRRGATDTQYF.

The J gene is TRBJ2-1, the V gene TRBV20-1; 13 positions agree with TRBD2. The J call is in doubt because the DNA end fits TRBJ2-7 better. Germline CDR1 and CDR2: DFQATT and SNEGSKA (reference sequence). This CDR3 contains 18 residues. DNA of the CDR3: TGCAGTGCTAGAGATCTAGGACTAGCGGGGGAATCCTACAATGAGCAGTACTTC. This translates into CSARDLGLAGESYNEQYF.